This entry concerns a single T cell receptor (beta chain). What it binds is not known. The data belong to a study of T cell responses to AZD1222 COVID-19 vaccine. Overall study results and limits: The number of AZD1222 recipients seropositive at baseline was only 6 or 7. The reported proportion of spike-specific TCRs targeting unmutated variant regions was nearly half. Samples come after the peak T cell response, not at day 14. Clonal diversity was possibly underestimated; the donors were predominantly white British and more often female.

The V end lost 0 bases, the J end lost 1 base, and 9 bases lay between the germline ends. The germline gives CDR1 LGHNA, CDR2 YNFKEQ. CDR3 length: 15 residues. The assay was immunoSEQ multiplex PCR, and TCRdb's table has in-frame clones only and misses some. Of 75,000 to 100,000 clones listed, approximately 85% are singletons. Sample: peripheral blood, taken on day 0 of AZD1222 vaccination. This sequence joins TRBV4-2 and TRBJ1-1, with D unresolved. The TCR originated in an adult in good health. The CDR3 reads CASSQDSRSNTEAFF. The CDR3, as DNA: TGTGCCAGCAGCCAAGATTCTCGCTCGAACACTGAAGCTTTCTTT.